The entry below describes one T cell receptor (beta chain). The target antigen is unknown. These data originate in a study of cytomegalovirus exposure and HLA in healthy donors. The overall study: When 350 to 500 donors were genotyped, approximately 80% of them were found to fall in the Caucasian-associated ancestry cluster. Study-level points and caveats: Equally common other TCR beta chains were less clonally expanded than HLA-associated ones, a later analysis found. The listing of 150 to 200 TCR beta chains classed them as cytomegalovirus-associated. An analysis that came later showed most CMV-associated TCR beta chains appearing HLA-restricted.

Germline lookup yields CDR1 SGHVS and CDR2 FNYEAQ. The CDR3 runs 15 residues. The V gene lost 6 bases and the J gene lost 4 bases, with 16 bases spanning the gap. PCR primers comprised 60 Vbeta and 13 Jbeta primers. TCRdb's copy holds only in-frame clones and misses some; the assay was immunoSEQ multiplex PCR. The repertoire table contains approximately 150,000 clones. The sequencing input was PBMCs. This receptor was taken from a middle-aged woman in good health and CMV-seronegative. This chain links TRBV7-6 with TRBJ1-3; D not resolved. CDR3 residues: CASRRSPGEGNTIYF. CDR3 nucleotides: TGTGCCAGCAGACGCTCACCCGGAGAGGGAAACACCATATATTTT.